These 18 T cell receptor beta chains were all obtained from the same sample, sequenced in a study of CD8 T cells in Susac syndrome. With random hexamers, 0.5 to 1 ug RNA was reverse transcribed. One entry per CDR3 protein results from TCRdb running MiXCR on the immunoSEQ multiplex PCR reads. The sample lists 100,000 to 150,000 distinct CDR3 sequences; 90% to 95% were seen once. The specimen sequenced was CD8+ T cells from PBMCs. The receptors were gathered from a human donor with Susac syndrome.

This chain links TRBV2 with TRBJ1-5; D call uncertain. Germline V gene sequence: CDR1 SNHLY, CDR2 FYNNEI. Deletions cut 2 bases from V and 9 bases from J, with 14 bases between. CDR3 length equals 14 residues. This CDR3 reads CASSEWEGGRPQHF. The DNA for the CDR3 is TGTGCCAGCAGTGAATGGGAGGGAGGCCGGCCCCAGCATTTT.

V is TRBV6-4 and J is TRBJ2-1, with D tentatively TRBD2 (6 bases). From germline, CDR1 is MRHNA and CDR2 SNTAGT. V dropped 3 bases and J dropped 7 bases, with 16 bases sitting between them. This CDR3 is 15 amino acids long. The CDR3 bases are TGTGCCAGCAGTGAGGGCAGGGAGGCTCAAAATGAGCAGTTCTTC. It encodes CASSEGREAQNEQFF.

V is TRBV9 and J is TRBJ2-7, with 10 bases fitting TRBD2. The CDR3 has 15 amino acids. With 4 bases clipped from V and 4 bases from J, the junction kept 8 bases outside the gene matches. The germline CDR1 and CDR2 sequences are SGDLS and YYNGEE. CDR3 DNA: TGTGCCAGCAGCCCAGGTGTACTAGCGGGGTACGAGCAGTACTTC. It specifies CASSPGVLAGYEQYF. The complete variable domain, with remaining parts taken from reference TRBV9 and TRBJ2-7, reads DSGVTQTPKHLITATGQRVTLRCSPRSGDLSVYWYQQSLDQGLQFLIQYYNGEERAKGNILERFSAQQFPDLHSELNLSSLELGDSALYFCASSPGVLAGYEQYFGPGTRLTVT.

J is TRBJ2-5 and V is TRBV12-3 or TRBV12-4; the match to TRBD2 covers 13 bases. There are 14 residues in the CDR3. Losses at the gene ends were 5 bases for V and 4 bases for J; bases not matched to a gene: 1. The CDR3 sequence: CASSTSGGGETQYF. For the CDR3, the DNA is TGTGCCAGCAGTACTAGCGGGGGGGGAGAGACCCAGTACTTC.

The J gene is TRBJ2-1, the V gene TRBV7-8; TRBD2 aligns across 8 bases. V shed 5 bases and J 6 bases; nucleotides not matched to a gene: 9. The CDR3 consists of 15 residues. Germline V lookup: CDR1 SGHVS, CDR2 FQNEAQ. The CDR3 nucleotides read TGTGCCAGCAGCCCCCCGGCGGGAGGACCCAATGAGCAGTTCTTC. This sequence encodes CASSPPAGGPNEQFF.

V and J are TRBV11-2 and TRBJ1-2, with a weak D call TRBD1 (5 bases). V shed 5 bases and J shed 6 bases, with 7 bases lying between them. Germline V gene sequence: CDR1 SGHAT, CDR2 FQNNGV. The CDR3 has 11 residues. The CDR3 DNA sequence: TGTGCCAGCAGCCCCAGGGATGGCTACACCTTC. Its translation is CASSPRDGYTF.

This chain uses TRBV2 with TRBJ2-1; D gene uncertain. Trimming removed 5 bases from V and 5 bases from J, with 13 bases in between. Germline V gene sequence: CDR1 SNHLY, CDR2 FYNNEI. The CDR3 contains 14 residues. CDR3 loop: CASSPRLTDNEQFF. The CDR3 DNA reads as TGTGCCAGCAGTCCACGACTGACCGACAATGAGCAGTTCTTC. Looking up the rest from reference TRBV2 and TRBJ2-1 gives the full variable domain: EPEVTQTPSHQVTQMGQEVILRCVPISNHLYFYWYRQILGQKVEFLVSFYNNEISEKSEIFDDQFSVERPDGSNFTLKIRSTKLEDSAMYFCASSPRLTDNEQFFGPGTRLTVL.

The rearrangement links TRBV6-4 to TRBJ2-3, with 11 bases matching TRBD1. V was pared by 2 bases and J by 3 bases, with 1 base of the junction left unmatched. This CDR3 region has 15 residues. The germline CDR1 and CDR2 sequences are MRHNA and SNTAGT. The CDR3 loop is CASSDGTGGTDTQYF. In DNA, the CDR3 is TGTGCCAGCAGTGACGGGACAGGGGGTACAGATACGCAGTATTTT.

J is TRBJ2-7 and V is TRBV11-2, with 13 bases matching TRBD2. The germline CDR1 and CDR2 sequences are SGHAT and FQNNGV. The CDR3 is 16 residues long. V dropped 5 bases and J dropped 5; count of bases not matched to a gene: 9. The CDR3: CASSRGLAGRGNEQYF. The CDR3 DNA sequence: TGTGCCAGCAGCCGGGGACTAGCGGGACGAGGGAACGAGCAGTACTTC.

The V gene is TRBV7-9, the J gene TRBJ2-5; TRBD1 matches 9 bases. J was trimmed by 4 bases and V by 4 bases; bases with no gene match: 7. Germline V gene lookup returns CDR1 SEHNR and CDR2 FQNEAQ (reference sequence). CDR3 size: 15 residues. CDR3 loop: CASSSRDREGETQYF. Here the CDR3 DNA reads TGTGCCAGCAGCTCCCGGGACAGGGAGGGAGAGACCCAGTACTTC.

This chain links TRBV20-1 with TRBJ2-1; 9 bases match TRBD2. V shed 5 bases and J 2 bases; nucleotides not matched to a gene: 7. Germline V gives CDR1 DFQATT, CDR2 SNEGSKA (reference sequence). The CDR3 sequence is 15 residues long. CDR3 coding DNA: TGCAGTGCTGACATAGCGGGGGCAGCCTACAATGAGCAGTTCTTC. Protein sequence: CSADIAGAAYNEQFF.

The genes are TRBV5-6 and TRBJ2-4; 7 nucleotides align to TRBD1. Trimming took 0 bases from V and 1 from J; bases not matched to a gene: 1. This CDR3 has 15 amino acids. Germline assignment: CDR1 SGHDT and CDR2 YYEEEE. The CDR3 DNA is TGTGCCAGCAGCTTGGGCAGGGGGGCCAAAAACATTCAGTACTTC. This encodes CASSLGRGAKNIQYF.

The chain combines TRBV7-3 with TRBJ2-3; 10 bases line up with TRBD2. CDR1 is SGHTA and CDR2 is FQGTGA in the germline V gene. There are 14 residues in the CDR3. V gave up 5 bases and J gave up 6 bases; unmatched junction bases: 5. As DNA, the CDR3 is TGTGCCAGCAGCGTAGCGGGGGGCCCGGATACGCAGTATTTT. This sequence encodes CASSVAGGPDTQYF.

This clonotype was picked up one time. CDR3 region: CASSLARESHNSPLHF. The CDR3 region has the DNA TGTGCCAGCAGCTTGGCTAGGGAATCCCATAATTCACCCCTCCACTTT. This chain joins TRBV5-4 and TRBJ1-6, with D hard to call. Germline CDR1 SGHNT, CDR2 YYREEE (reference sequence). The CDR3 totals 16 residues. V was cut by 0 bases and J by 5 bases, with 12 bases left in between.

Written as DNA, the CDR3 is TGTGCCAGCAGTTATTTCGGGACGAACACCGGGGAGCTGTTTTTT. This encodes CASSYFGTNTGELFF. The chain combines TRBV6-5 with TRBJ2-2; D is perhaps TRBD2 (5 bases). Germline V CDR1 and CDR2: MNHEY, SVGAGI. The CDR3 is 15 amino acids. Trimming removed 3 bases from V and 0 bases from J, with 8 bases in between.

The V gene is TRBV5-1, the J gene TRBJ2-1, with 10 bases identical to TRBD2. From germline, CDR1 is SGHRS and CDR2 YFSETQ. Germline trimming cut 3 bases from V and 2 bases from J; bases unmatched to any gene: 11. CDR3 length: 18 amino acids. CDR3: CASSSGGALAGTYNEQFF. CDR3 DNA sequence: TGCGCCAGCAGCTCAGGGGGGGCACTAGCGGGAACCTACAATGAGCAGTTCTTC.

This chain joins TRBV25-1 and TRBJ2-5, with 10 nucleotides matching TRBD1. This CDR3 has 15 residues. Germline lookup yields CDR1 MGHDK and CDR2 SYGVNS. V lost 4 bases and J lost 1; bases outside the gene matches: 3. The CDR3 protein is CASSARTGGQETQYF. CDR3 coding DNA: TGTGCCAGCAGTGCTAGGACAGGGGGCCAAGAGACCCAGTACTTC.

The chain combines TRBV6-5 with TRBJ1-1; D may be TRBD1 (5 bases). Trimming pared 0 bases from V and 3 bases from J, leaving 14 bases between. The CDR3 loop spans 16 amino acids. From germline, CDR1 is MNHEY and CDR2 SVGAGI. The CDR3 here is CASSYSWGQEDTEAFF. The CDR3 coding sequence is TGTGCCAGCAGTTACTCGTGGGGCCAAGAGGACACTGAAGCTTTCTTT.